This TCR beta chain emerged from a study of cytomegalovirus exposure and HLA in healthy donors (dated by TCRdb to about 2017). Context from the whole study: A later analysis indicated that the 120 validation repertoires were generated on the platform also employed for the approximately 700 repertoires of the first cohort. The study aimed to test whether cataloging public T cell receptors could reveal signatures of past pathogen exposure. To predict cytomegalovirus infection status, the study combined high-throughput TCR immunosequencing, statistical association of individual TCRs with disease status, and machine learning. A separate validation cohort of roughly 120 different subjects was used in addition to the roughly 670-subject first cohort. Paper-wide results and their limitations: A few of the identified cytomegalovirus-associated TCR beta chains were confirmed in vitro to be specific for cytomegalovirus antigens. Across donors, most TCR sequences were observed very rarely, whereas some public TCRs were present in many individuals. Of the cluster scores, 94% were above 0 in a later analysis, which found that TCRs clustered in the first cohort also tended to co-occur in the roughly 130 validation repertoires. According to the authors, the approach could potentially be generalized to other disease states and immunological phenotypes. The study listed approximately 160 TCR beta chains as associated with cytomegalovirus. The classifier was reported to diagnose cytomegalovirus status with high specificity and sensitivity in both the original and validation cohorts. A later analysis had no HLA typing for the validation cohort, so co-occurrence there was scored across all 110 or so repertoires.

Libraries were built with the immunoSEQ multiplex PCR assay. Turning to the authors' computational methods: To diagnose cytomegalovirus status from the catalog of TCR beta chain sequences, a statistical classification framework was built. TCRdb holds this immuneACCESS table with in-frame rearrangements only. Some clones are missing; in checked studies, unresolved V genes explain under half, and the rest has no known cause. For V, J and clone size, that table is used; D and trimming come from the DNA. In this sample the table shows roughly 150,000 clones, more than 75% of which occur a single time. Clones ranked in the top ten supply approximately 3% of the sample. The CDR3 has 15 amino acids, counting the end cysteine and phenylalanine. Only CDR3 DNA is held: 45 bases, read in frame from base 1. V has 6 bases trimmed and J has 4 bases trimmed; junction bases matching no gene number 5. CDR1 and CDR2 are drawn from the germline V gene: SNHLY, FYNNEI.

Remarks on this clone: Its target antigen remains unknown. Base qualities are not recorded, but no much larger clone differs from it by a single base.

The donors were included in the validation cohort of 90 to 150 subjects, a group kept apart from the approximately 700-subject first cohort. This sequence was found in a man between 18 and 35 years old in good health and CMV-seronegative. Material: PBMCs. The chain was built from TRBV2 and TRBJ2-1, with 11 middle bases fitting TRBD2. The CDR3 protein is CASRGSGGAYNEQFF. The DNA sequence reads TGTGCCAGCAGAGGTAGCGGGGGGGCTTACAATGAGCAGTTCTTC.